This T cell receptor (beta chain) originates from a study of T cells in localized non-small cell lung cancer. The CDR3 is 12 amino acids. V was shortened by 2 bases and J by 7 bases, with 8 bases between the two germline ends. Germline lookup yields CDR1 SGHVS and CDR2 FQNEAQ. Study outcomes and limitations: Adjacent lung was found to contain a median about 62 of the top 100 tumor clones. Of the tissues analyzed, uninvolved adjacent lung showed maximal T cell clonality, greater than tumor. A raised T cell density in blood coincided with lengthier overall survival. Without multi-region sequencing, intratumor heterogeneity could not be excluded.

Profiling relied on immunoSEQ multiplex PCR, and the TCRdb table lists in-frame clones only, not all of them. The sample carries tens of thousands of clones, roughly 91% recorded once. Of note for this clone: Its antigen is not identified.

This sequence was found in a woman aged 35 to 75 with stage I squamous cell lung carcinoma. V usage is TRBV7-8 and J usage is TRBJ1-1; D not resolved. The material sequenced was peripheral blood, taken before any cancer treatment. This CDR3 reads CASSLRRDEAFF. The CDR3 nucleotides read TGTGCCAGCAGCTTAAGGAGGGATGAAGCTTTCTTT. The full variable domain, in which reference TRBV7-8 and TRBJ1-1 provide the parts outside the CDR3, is GAGVSQSPRYKVAKRGQDVALRCDPISGHVSLFWYQQALGQGPEFLTYFQNEAQLDKSGLPSDRFFAERPEGSVSTLKIQRTQQEDSAVYLCASSLRRDEAFFGQGTRLTVV.